The entry below describes one TCR beta chain. The antigen is not known. Other DNA sequences in this specimen translate into the identical CDR3. Using immunoSEQ multiplex PCR, the repertoire was profiled, and TCRdb retains in-frame clones only, with some absent. This sample yields some 640,000 clones, of which 89% are seen a single time; roughly 1.5% belongs to the top ten. The data belong to a study of Ad26.COV2.S vaccination and SARS-CoV-2 variants. V was clipped by 6 bases and J by 2 bases, with 6 bases between them. CDR1 is SGHTA and CDR2 is FQGNSA in the germline V gene. The CDR3 contains 12 residues. Points from the study as a whole: In TCR breadth and depth analyses, total T cell responses may have been underestimated.

Treatment reported: roughly 20 received Ad26.COV2.S at low or high dose, single or two shots; a few received placebo; per-sample allocation not given. On day 63 after the first injection, vaccine and placebo recipients gave samples. An Ad26 vector was used to express Wuhan-strain SARS-CoV-2 spike as the vaccine. The input for sequencing was peripheral blood, taken in a trial of Ad26.COV2.S vaccine versus placebo. The TCR originated in a person aged 18-65 years who received the Ad26.COV2.S COVID-19 vaccine or a placebo. The rearrangement links TRBV7-2 to TRBJ2-3; D uncertain. CDR3 protein: CASSYYTDTQYF. CDR3 coding DNA: TGTGCCAGCAGTTACTACACAGATACGCAGTATTTT.